The source of this T cell receptor (beta chain) is a study of cytomegalovirus exposure and HLA in healthy donors. Across the study: Among the roughly 430 genotyped donors, less than 85% were placed in the Caucasian-associated ancestry cluster. Study findings and constraints: Because they were indistinguishable, some V segments, including TRBV6-2 and TRBV6-3, were excluded.

Regarding this clone: Its antigen is still unknown. Different DNA sequences within this sample yield the same CDR3.

Amplification used 60 Vbeta primers and 13 Jbeta primers. Authors' data handling: Per a later analysis, the number of unique TCR beta chains was roughly 80 million, of which 8.5 million to 11 million were shared. The data were produced by immunoSEQ multiplex PCR, yet TCRdb's version contains in-frame clones alone and is incomplete. For V, J and clone size, that table is used; D and trimming come from the DNA. The sample records 90,000 or so clones, 65% to 80% being singletons. The length of the CDR3 is 15 residues. CDR1 and CDR2 from the germline V gene are LGHNA and YSLEER. V lost 3 bases and J lost 8, with 16 bases in between.

Sequenced input: PBMCs. V usage is TRBV4-3 and J usage is TRBJ1-4; TRBD1 is a possible D gene (6 bases). The receptor was isolated from a man under 40 in good health and CMV-seropositive. As DNA, the CDR3 is TGCGCCAGCAGCCAGATACAGGGTTTAGGCGAAAAACTGTTTTTT. Its translation is CASSQIQGLGEKLFF.